The 3 T cell receptor beta chains in this list originate from one sample, sequenced in a study of regulatory T cells in long-lasting Graves disease. Time point described: persistent/refractory GD, antithyroid drugs over 5 years with positive TRAb. TCR sequences were obtained from RNA taken from PBMCs. Building the TCR beta libraries relied on iRepertoire HTBI primers, and CDR3 regions underwent Arm-PCR. TCRdb itself ran the multiplex PCR reads through MiXCR, one entry per CDR3 protein. The sample includes about 460,000 distinct CDR3 sequences, 20% to 25% of them seen just once. The sample was peripheral blood mononuclear cells (PBMCs), taken when the disease was refractory, from a patient treated with antithyroid drugs. These receptors were obtained from a female donor with Graves disease.

V gene TRBV12-3 or TRBV12-4 combines with J gene TRBJ1-2, with 7 bases matching TRBD1. The CDR3 runs to 12 residues. The V segment lost 6 bases and the J segment 7 bases; nucleotides outside the gene matches: 5. The CDR3 sequence is CASSRGSGGYTF. The DNA of the CDR3 is TGTGCCAGCAGCAGGGGGTCTGGTGGCTACACCTTC.

This clonotype was seen many times. The chain's CDR3 is CASSQDGREDGYTF. The CDR3 bases are TGTGCCAGCAGCCAAGACGGCAGGGAGGATGGCTACACCTTC. The chain joins TRBV3-1 to TRBJ1-2, with a tentative D call TRBD1 (5 bases). The germline CDR1 and CDR2 sequences are LGHDT and YNNKEL (reference sequence). V was cut by 0 bases and J by 6 bases, with 11 bases left in between. The CDR3 totals 14 residues. The whole variable domain, remainder taken from reference TRBV3-1 and TRBJ1-2, is DTAVSQTPKYLVTQMGNDKSIKCEQNLGHDTMYWYKQDSKKFLKIMFSYNNKELIINETVPNRFSPKSPDKAHLNLHINSLELGDSAVYFCASSQDGREDGYTFGSGTRLTVV.

V and J are TRBV19 and TRBJ2-5; 9 bases match TRBD2. The CDR3 runs 16 residues. Germline V gives CDR1 LNHDA, CDR2 SQIVND (reference sequence). V lost 3 bases and J lost 5; bases outside the gene matches: 10. This CDR3 reads CASSISAGGVFETQYF. The CDR3 DNA sequence: TGTGCCAGTAGTATCTCTGCGGGGGGGGTTTTTGAGACCCAGTACTTC.